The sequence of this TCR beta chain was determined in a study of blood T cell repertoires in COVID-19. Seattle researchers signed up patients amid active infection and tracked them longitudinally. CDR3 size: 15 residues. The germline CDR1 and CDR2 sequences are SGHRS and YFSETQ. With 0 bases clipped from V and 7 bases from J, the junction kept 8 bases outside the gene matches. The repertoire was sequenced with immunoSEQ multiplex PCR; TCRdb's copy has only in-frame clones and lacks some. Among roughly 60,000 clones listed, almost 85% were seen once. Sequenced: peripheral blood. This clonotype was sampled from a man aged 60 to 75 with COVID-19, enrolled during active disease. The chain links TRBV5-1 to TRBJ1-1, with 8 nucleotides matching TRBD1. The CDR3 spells CASSLAGQEYDEAFF. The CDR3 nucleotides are TGCGCCAGCAGCTTGGCGGGACAGGAGTATGATGAAGCTTTCTTT.